Below, one TCR beta chain is given with its context. A few counts support this clone. Its antigen remains unidentified. Qualities for individual bases were not recorded, and no much larger clone is one base off. Patients with autoimmune disease history or receiving systemic immunosuppression were excluded from the trial. Peripheral blood for TCR sequencing was collected from all dose cohorts at baseline, on cycle 4 day 1, and on cycle 7 day 1. The samples were drawn from a first-in-human, open-label, multicenter phase I dose-escalation trial of ivuxolimab. Adults with locally advanced or metastatic head and neck squamous cell, hepatocellular, melanoma or renal cell carcinoma were enrolled in the trial. Before TCR sequencing, CD4+ and CD8+ T cells were separately sorted from peripheral blood. This specimen belongs to a study of OX40 agonist ivuxolimab in advanced cancers. Concerning the study at large: The costimulatory receptor OX40 (CD134) was targeted by ivuxolimab, a fully human IgG2 agonistic monoclonal antibody. Partial responses occurred in three dose-escalation patients: two with cutaneous melanoma and one with hepatocellular carcinoma. Among the roughly 52 dose-escalation patients, about 20 had hepatocellular carcinoma, approximately 15 melanoma, 9 renal cell carcinoma and 9 head and neck cancer. The paper reports the monotherapy dose-escalation portion (N of about 47 patients) of the phase I ivuxolimab trial. Patients were allowed to have had prior anti-PD-1, anti-PD-L1 or anti-CTLA-4 therapy, and about 40% of the dose-escalation patients had been treated with checkpoint inhibitors. Peripheral TCRbeta sequencing aimed to test whether ivuxolimab altered TCR sequence diversity and caused clonal T-cell expansion. Intravenous ivuxolimab was administered to patients every 2 weeks at six dose levels: 0.01, 0.1, 0.3, 1.5, 3 and 10 mg/kg. In the dose-escalation cohort, roughly four fifths of patients were male, and the mean age was roughly 60 years, with a range of roughly 20 to 80.

Trimming costs V 2 bases and J 10 bases, and their ends lie 9 bases apart. Taken from cysteine to phenylalanine, the CDR3 has 13 residues. The read is trimmed to its CDR3 DNA, 39 bases read in frame from base 1. CDR1 and CDR2 are drawn from the germline V gene: KGHSH, LQKENI. Genomic DNA was isolated from the sorted cells so that the TCRbeta CDR3 region could be sequenced. TCRbeta CDR3 regions were sequenced using the immunoSEQ Assay. The source is immuneACCESS, and TCRdb retained only in-frame sequences with V and J called. Part of the clones is not carried over; for the studies checked, unresolved V genes explain less than half of this, and the remainder is unexplained. The sample has about 33,000 clones on record, around 90% of them singletons. Of the sample, about 4% falls within the top ten clones. On the study overall, not on this receptor specifically: After ivuxolimab, expanded clones were on average more numerous among CD8+ T cells than among CD4+ T cells. Partial responders in the 0.1-3.0 mg/kg groups had among the lowest normalized peripheral clonal expansion, especially among CD8+ T cells. Which antigens the clonally expanded peripheral T cells were specific for was not determined. Low levels of normalized T-cell clonal expansion were also shown by some nonresponding patients. At doses of 0.1 to 3.0 mg/kg, clonal expansion of both CD4+ and CD8+ T cells in blood was seen between baseline and week 6.

This TCR was recovered from an adult with an advanced solid tumor such as melanoma, head and neck, liver or kidney cancer. The sequence joins TRBV18 to TRBJ1-6; too little of a D gene remains to name it. The sequenced sample was CD4+ or CD8+ T cells sorted from blood, obtained in a trial of the OX40 agonist ivuxolimab. Here the CDR3 is given as CASSPEAASPLHF. The bases are TGTGCCAGCTCACCAGAGGCAGCCTCACCCCTCCACTTT.